The entry that follows covers one T cell receptor beta chain sequence. Its target is unknown. This sample is drawn from a study of post-analysis software for immune sequencing data. Study conclusions and caveats: Comparison of patients with controls showed about 5 TRBV segments more frequent in patients, TRBV5-6, TRBV5-1 and TRBV20-1 among them. Normalized Chao1 diversity was significantly lower in multiple sclerosis patients than in controls.

This CDR3 is 17 amino acids long. The ends lost 6 bases at V and 11 bases at J; junction bases unmatched: 23. Germline V gene sequence: CDR1 SEHNR, CDR2 FQNEAQ (reference sequence). TCR beta cDNA libraries had unique molecular identifiers. TCRdb reprocessed the PCR reads with MiXCR, giving one entry per CDR3 protein. Altogether roughly 540,000 distinct CDR3 sequences are present, 30% to 40% being singletons, with the ten largest covering 4.5% to 7.5%. The receptor's source is a girl under 18 with multiple sclerosis. Specimen: blood. The V gene is TRBV7-9, the J gene TRBJ2-5; 8 bases agree with TRBD2. CDR3 sequence (DNA): TGTGCCAGCAGTGGAAAATGGGGCGGGGGGACAATCGGTGAGCAGTACTTC. Encoded protein: CASSGKWGGGTIGEQYF. The full variable domain, with the rest looked up from reference TRBV7-9 and TRBJ2-5, is DTGVSQNPRHKITKRGQNVTFRCDPISEHNRLYWYRQTLGQGPEFLTYFQNEAQLEKSRLLSDRFSAERPKGSFSTLEIQRTEQGDSAMYLCASSGKWGGGTIGEQYFGPGTRLLVL.